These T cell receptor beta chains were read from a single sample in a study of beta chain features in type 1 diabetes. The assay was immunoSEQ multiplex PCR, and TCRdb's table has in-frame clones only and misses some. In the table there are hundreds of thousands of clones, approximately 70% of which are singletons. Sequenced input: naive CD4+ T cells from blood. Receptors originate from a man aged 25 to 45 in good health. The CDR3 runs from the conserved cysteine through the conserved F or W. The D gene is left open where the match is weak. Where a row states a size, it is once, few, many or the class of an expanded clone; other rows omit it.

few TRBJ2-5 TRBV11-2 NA TGTGCTACGGGGACCGAAGAGACCCAGTACTTC CATGTEETQYF
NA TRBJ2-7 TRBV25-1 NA TGTGCCAGCAGTGACCTCTCCTACGAGCAGTACTTC CASSDLSYEQYF
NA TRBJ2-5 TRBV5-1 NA TGCGCCAGCAGCTTGGCCAGTGAGACCCAGTACTTC CASSLASETQYF
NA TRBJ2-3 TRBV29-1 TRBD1 TGCAGCGGAACAGGGGGTACAGATACGCAGTATTTT CSGTGGTDTQYF
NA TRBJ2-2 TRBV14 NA TGTGCCAGCAGCCCGGACTTTAACACCGGGGAGCTGTTTTTT CASSPDFNTGELFF
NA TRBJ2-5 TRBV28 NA TGTGCCAGCAGCTTACCCGGCGGGCCCCAGTACTTC CASSLPGGPQYF
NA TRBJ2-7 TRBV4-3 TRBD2 TGCGCCAGCAGCCAAGTAGTCGGACTAGCGGGAGTAGTCTACGAGCAGTACTTC CASSQVVGLAGVVYEQYF
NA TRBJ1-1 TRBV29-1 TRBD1 TGCAGCGTACGACAGGGGTTGAACACTGAAGCTTTCTTT CSVRQGLNTEAFF
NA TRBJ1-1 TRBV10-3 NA TGTGCCATCAGTGAGTCGGACACCGAGAACACTGAAGCTTTCTTT CAISESDTENTEAFF
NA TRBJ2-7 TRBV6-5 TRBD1 TGTGCCAGCACCCCGACAGGGGCATACGAGCAGTACTTC CASTPTGAYEQYF
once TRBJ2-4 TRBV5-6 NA TGTGCCAGCAGCTTGGGGGGAATTCAGTACTTC CASSLGGIQYF
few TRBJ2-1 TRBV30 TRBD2 TGTGCCTGCTCTAGCGGGAGCAACAATGAGCAGTTCTTC CACSSGSNNEQFF
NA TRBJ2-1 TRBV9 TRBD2 TGTGCCAGCAGTGAGACTAGCGGGAGGAAGGTGAATGAGCAGTTCTTC CASSETSGRKVNEQFF
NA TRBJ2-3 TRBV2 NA TGTGCCAGCAGTGAAAGGGAGACGCAGTATTTT CASSERETQYF
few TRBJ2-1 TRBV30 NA TGTGCCTGGAGTGGAGATAATGAGCAGTTCTTC CAWSGDNEQFF
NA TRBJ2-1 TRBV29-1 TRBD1 TGCAGCGTGCCCTACAGGGGGACCTACAATGAGCAGTTCTTC CSVPYRGTYNEQFF
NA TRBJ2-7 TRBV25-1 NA TGTGCCAGCAGTGAAGCACAGGGTTTTAACGAGCAGTACTTC CASSEAQGFNEQYF
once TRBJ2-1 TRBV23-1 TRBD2 TGCGCCAGCAGTCATCGGACTAGCGGGGTCTACAATGAGCAGTTCTTC CASSHRTSGVYNEQFF
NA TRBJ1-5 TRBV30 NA TGTGCCTGGTCTTTGGATAGCAATCAGCCCCAGCATTTT CAWSLDSNQPQHF
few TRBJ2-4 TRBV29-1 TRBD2 TGCAGCGTCCTCCTAGCGGAGGGCGACATTCAGTACTTC CSVLLAEGDIQYF
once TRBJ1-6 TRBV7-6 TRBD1 TGTGCCAGCAGCCCGAGACAGGGAGGGCCCCTCCACTTT CASSPRQGGPLHF
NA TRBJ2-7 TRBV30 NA TGTGCCTGGAGCGGGGCGTACGAGCAGTACTTC CAWSGAYEQYF
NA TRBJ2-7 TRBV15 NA TGTGCCACCAGCAGGTGGGACCTATCCTACGAGCAGTACTTC CATSRWDLSYEQYF
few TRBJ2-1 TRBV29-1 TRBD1 TGCAGCGTCCGGGACAGGCGATACAATGAGCAGTTCTTC CSVRDRRYNEQFF
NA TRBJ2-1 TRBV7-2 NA TGTGCCAGCACCCTTAGAGGCCCCAGCTCCTACAATGAGCAGTTCTTC CASTLRGPSSYNEQFF
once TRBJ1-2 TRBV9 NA TGTGCCAGCAGCGTAGCTCCCCAGGGCGATGGCTACACCTTC CASSVAPQGDGYTF
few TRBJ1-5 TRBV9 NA TGTGCCAGCAGCGTAAATGGAGGTGGCAATCAGCCCCAGCATTTT CASSVNGGGNQPQHF
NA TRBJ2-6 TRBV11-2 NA TGTGCCAGCAGCCCCGCGAGCTCTGGGGCCAACGTCCTGACTTTC CASSPASSGANVLTF
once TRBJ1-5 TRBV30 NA TGTGCCTGGAGTGGGACAGCCACCCGAACTTTCAATCAGCCCCAGCATTTT CAWSGTATRTFNQPQHF
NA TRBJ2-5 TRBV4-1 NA TGCGCCAGCAGCCGGGCAGGGATGGGGACCCAGTACTTC CASSRAGMGTQYF
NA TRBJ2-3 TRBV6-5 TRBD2 TGTGCCAGCAGAATAGCGGGAGTGTCAGATACGCAGTATTTT CASRIAGVSDTQYF
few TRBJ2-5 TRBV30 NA TGTGCCTGGAGTTTGGGAAAAGAGACCCAGTACTTC CAWSLGKETQYF
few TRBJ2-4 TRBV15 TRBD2 TGTGCCACCAGCAAAACCCTAGAAGCGGGAGTAAACATTCAGTACTTC CATSKTLEAGVNIQYF
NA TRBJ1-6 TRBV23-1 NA TGCGCCAGCGTGAGGGACTGTAATTCACCCCTCCACTTT CASVRDCNSPLHF
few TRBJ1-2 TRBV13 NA TGTGCCAGCAGCTTTGACAGAGGGGAAGGTGGTGGCTACACCTTC CASSFDRGEGGGYTF
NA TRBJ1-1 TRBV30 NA TGTGCCTGGACGGTGAACACTGAAGCTTTCTTT CAWTVNTEAFF
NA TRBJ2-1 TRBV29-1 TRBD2 TGCAGCGCCGCCGAGCGGGGGGCCTACAATGAGCAGTTCTTC CSAAERGAYNEQFF